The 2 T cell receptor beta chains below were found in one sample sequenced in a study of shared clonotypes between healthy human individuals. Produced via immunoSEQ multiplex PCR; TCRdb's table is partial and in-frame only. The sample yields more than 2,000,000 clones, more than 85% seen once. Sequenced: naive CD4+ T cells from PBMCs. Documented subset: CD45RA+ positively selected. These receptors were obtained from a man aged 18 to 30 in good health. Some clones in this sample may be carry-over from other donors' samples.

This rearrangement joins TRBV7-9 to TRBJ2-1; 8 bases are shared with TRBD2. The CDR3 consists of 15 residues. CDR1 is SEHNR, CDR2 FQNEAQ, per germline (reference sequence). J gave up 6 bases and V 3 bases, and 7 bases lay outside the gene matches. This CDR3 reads CASSFSAGEVNEQFF. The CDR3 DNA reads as TGTGCCAGCAGCTTTTCAGCGGGAGAGGTCAATGAGCAGTTCTTC.

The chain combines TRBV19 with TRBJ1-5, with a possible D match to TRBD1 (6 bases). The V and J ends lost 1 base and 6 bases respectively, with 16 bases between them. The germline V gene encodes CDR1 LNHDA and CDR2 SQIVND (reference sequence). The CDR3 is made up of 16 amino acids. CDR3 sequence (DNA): TGTGCCAGTAGTATAGCCCCCGCAGGGGCGGGTCAGCCCCAGCATTTT. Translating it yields CASSIAPAGAGQPQHF.